This T cell receptor (beta chain) was documented in a study of T-cell reconstitution after alpha-beta-depleted transplantation in children. Whole-study findings and limits: The authors attributed T-cell counts and diversity one year after transplant mostly to newly produced T cells. Alpha-beta T cells about two months after transplant reportedly derived from several hundred expanded graft clones.

There are a few counts of this clonotype. Its target is not known. Library preparation (for TCRbeta) was performed with unique molecular identifiers. Each CDR3 protein gets one entry after TCRdb re-called the PCR reads with MiXCR. The sample contains around 300,000 distinct CDR3 sequences, almost 8% of which appear only once. Germline loops: CDR1 MNHEY, CDR2 SMNVEV (reference sequence). CDR3 length: 14 residues. Trimming took 3 bases from V and 5 from J, leaving 11 bases between them. Source: peripheral blood, taken 360 days after TCRalphabeta/CD19-depleted stem cell transplant. This sequence joins TRBV27 and TRBJ2-1, with D possibly matching TRBD1 (5 bases). The sequence derives from a female patient aged 2-9 years who had a stem cell transplant for Fanconi anemia, so the T cells may come from the graft donor. The CDR3 bases are TGTGCCAGCAGTTTCAGGGCGGACAACAATGAGCAGTTCTTC. Amino acid sequence: CASSFRADNNEQFF.